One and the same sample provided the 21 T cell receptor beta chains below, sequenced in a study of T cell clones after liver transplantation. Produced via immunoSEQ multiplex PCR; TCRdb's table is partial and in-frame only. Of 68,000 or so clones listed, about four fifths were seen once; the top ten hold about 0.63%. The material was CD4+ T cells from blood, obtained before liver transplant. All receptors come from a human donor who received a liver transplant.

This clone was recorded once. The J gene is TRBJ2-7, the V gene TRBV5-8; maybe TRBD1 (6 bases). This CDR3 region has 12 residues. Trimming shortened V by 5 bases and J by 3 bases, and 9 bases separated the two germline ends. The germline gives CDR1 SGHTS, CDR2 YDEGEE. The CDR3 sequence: CASSRTDYEQYF. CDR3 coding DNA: TGTGCCAGCAGTCGGACAGACTACGAGCAGTACTTC.

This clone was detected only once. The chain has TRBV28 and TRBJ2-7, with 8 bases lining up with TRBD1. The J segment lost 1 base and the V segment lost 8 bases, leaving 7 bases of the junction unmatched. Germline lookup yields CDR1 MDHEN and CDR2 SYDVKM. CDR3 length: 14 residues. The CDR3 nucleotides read TGTGCCAGCCTCAAGGACAGGGCTTCCTACGAGCAGTACTTC. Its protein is CASLKDRASYEQYF.

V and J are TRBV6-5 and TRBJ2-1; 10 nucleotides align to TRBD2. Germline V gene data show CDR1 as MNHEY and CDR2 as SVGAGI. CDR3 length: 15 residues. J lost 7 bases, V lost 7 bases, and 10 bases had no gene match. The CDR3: CASTKSGRASNEQFF. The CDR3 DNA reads TGTGCCAGCACCAAAAGCGGGAGGGCCTCGAATGAGCAGTTCTTC.

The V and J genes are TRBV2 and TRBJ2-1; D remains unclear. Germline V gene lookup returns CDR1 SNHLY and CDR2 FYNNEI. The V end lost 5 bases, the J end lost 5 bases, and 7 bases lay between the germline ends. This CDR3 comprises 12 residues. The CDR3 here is CASSFRDNEQFF. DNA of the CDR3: TGTGCCAGCAGTTTCCGGGACAATGAGCAGTTCTTC. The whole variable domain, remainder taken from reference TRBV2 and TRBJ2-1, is EPEVTQTPSHQVTQMGQEVILRCVPISNHLYFYWYRQILGQKVEFLVSFYNNEISEKSEIFDDQFSVERPDGSNFTLKIRSTKLEDSAMYFCASSFRDNEQFFGPGTRLTVL.

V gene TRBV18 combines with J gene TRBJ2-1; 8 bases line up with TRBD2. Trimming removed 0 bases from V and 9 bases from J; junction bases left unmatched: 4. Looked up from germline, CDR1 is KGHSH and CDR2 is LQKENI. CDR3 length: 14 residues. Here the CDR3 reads CASSPPGLVGEQFF. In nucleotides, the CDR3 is TGTGCCAGCTCACCACCGGGACTAGTGGGTGAGCAGTTCTTC.

The chain's CDR3 is CASSITDRVNQPQHF. The CDR3 DNA follows: TGTGCCAGTAGTATAACGGACAGAGTAAATCAGCCCCAGCATTTT. The chain uses TRBV19 and TRBJ1-5; perhaps TRBD1 as D (6 bases). Germline V gene data show CDR1 as LNHDA and CDR2 as SQIVND (reference sequence). Between the trimmed V and J ends, which lost 2 bases and 4 bases, there was a span of 12 bases. There are 15 residues in the CDR3.

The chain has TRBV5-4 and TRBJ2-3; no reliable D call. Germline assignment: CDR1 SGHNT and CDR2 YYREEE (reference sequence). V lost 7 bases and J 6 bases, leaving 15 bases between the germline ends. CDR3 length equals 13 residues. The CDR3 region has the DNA TGTGCCAGCCGCGTGTACAGTTGGGATACGCAGTATTTT. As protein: CASRVYSWDTQYF.

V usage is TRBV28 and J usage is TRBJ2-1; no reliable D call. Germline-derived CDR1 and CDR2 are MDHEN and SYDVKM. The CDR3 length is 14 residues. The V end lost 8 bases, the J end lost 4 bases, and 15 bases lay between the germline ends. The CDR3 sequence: CASGNVAVYNEQFF. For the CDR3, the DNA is TGTGCCAGCGGGAACGTGGCGGTTTACAATGAGCAGTTCTTC.

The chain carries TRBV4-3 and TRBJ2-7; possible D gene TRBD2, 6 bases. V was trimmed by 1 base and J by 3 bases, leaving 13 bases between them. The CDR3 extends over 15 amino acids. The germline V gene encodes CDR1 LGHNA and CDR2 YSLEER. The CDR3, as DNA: TGCGCCAGCAGCCAAGGGAGGGCAGTGGGCTACGAGCAGTACTTC. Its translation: CASSQGRAVGYEQYF.

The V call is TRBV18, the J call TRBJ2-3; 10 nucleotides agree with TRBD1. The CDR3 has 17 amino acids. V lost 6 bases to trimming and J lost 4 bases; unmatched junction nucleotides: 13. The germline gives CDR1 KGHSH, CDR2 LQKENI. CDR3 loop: CASSPLRPGQGADTQYF. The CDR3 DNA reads TGTGCCAGCTCCCCTCTACGACCAGGACAGGGGGCAGATACGCAGTATTTT.

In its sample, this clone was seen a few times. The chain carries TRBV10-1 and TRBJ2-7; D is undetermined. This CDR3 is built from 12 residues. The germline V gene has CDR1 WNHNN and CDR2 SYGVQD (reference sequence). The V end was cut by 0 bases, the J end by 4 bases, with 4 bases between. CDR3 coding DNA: TGCGCCAGCAGTGAGTCGGGGTACGAGCAGTACTTC. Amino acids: CASSESGYEQYF.

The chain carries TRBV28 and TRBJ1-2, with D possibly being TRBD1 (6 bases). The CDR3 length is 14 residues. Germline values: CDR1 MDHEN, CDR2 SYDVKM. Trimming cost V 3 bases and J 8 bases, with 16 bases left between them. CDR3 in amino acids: CASSFPPGARGYTF. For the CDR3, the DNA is TGTGCCAGCAGTTTCCCCCCGGGGGCGCGGGGCTACACCTTC.

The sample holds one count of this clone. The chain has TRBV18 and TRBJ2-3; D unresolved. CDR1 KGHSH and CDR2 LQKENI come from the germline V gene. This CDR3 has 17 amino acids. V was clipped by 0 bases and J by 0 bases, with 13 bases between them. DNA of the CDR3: TGTGCCAGCTCACCACCTAAGCCCGGGCAAAGCACAGATACGCAGTATTTT. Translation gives CASSPPKPGQSTDTQYF.

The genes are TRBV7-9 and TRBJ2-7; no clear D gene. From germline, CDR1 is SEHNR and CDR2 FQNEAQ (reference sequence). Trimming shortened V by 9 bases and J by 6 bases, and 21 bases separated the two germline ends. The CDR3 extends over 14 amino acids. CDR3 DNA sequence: TGTGCCAGTGGAAGGGCGGCAGCCGCAGCCGAGCAGTACTTC. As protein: CASGRAAAAAEQYF.

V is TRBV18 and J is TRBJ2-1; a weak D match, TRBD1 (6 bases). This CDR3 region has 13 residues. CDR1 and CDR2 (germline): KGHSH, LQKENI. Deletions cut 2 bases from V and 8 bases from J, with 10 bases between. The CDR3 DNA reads TGTGCCAGCTCACCAAACAGGGACCATGAGCAGTTCTTC. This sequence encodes CASSPNRDHEQFF. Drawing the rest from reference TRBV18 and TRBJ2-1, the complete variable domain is NAGVMQNPRHLVRRRGQEARLRCSPMKGHSHVYWYRQLPEEGLKFMVYLQKENIIDESGMPKERFSAEFPKEGPSILRIQQVVRGDSAAYFCASSPNRDHEQFFGPGTRLTVL.

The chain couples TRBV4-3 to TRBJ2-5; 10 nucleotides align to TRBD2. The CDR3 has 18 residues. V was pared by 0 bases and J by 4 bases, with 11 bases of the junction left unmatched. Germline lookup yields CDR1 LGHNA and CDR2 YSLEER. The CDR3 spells CASSQDLGVAGGGETQYF. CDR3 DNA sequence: TGCGCCAGCAGCCAAGATCTGGGGGTAGCGGGAGGTGGAGAGACCCAGTACTTC.

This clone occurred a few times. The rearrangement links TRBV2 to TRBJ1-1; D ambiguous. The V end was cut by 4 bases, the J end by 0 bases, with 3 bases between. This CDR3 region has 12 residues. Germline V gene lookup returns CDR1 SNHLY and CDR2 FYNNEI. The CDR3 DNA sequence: TGTGCCAGCAGTGGCTTGAACACTGAAGCTTTCTTT. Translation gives CASSGLNTEAFF. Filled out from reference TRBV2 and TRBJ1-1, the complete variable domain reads EPEVTQTPSHQVTQMGQEVILRCVPISNHLYFYWYRQILGQKVEFLVSFYNNEISEKSEIFDDQFSVERPDGSNFTLKIRSTKLEDSAMYFCASSGLNTEAFFGQGTRLTVV.

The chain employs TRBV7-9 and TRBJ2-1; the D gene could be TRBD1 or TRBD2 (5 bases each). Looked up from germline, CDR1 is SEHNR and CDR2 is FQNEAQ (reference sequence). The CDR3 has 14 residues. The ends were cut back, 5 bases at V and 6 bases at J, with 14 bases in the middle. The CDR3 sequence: CASSGAYGGNEQFF. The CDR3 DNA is TGTGCCAGCAGCGGGGCATATGGGGGCAATGAGCAGTTCTTC.

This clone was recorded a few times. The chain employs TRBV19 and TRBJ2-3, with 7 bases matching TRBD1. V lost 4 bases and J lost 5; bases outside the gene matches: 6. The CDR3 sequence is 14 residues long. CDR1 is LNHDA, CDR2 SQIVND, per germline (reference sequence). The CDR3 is CASSTRGLGDTQYF. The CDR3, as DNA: TGTGCCAGTAGTACCAGGGGGTTGGGAGATACGCAGTATTTT.

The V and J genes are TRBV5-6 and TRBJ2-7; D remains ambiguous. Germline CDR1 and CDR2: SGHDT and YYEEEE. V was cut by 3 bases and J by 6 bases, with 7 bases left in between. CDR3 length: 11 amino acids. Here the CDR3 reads CASSSLVEQYF. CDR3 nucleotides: TGTGCCAGCAGCTCCTTGGTCGAGCAGTACTTC.

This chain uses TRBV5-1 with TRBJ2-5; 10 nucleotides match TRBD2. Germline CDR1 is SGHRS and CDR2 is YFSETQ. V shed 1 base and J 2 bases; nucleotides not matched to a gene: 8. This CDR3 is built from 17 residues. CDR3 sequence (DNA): TGCGCCAGCAGCTTGTCTAGCGGGGGAAGAGTACAAGAGACCCAGTACTTC. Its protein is CASSLSSGGRVQETQYF.